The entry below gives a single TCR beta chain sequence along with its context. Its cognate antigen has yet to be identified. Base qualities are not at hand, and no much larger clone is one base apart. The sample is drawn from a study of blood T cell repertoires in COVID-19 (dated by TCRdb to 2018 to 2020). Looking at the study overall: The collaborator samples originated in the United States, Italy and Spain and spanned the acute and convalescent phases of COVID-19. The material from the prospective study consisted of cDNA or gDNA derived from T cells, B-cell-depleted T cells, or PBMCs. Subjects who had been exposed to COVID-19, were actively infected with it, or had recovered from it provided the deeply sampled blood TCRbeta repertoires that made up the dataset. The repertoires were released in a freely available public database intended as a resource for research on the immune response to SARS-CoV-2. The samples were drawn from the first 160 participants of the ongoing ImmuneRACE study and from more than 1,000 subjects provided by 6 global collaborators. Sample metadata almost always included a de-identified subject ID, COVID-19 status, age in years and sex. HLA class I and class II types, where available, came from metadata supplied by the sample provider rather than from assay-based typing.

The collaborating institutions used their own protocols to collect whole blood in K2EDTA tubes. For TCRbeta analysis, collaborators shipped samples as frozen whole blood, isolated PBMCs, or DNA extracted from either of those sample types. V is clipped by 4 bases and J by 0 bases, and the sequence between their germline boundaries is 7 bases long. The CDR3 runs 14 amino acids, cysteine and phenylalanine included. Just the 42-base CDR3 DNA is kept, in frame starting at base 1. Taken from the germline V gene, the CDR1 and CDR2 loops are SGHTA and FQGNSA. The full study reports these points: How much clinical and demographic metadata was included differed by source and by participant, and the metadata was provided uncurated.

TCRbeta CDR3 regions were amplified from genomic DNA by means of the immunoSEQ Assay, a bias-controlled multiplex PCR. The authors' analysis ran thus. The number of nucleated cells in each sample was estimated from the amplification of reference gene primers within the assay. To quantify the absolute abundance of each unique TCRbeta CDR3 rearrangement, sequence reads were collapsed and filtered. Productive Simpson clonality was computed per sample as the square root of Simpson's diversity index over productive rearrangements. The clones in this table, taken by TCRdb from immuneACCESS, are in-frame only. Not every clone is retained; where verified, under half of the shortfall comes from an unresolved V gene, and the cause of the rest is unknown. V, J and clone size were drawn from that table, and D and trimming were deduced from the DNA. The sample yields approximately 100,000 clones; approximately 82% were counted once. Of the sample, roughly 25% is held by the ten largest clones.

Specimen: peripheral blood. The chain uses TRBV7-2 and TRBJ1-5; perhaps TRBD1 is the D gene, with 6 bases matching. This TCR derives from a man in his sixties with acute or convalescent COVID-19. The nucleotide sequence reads TGTGCCAGCAGCTCACAGGGTAGCAATCAGCCCCAGCATTTT. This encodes CASSSQGSNQPQHF.